There are a few counts of the clone carrying this T cell receptor beta chain. Its target is unknown. Then a second PCR, running roughly 7 to 11 cycles, was carried out with a sample-barcoded 5' primer and a J-beta primer mix. A template-switch adaptor with 12 random nucleotides tagged each cDNA molecule. Via MiXCR, TCRdb re-called the 5' RACE reads, giving one row per CDR3 protein. The data contain around 940,000 distinct CDR3 sequences, roughly half of them singletons. This entry comes from a study of blood T cells in healthy people across ages. Study-level points and caveats: In long-lived donors, naive CD4+ cell counts and diversity exceeded those of aged donors. Diversity figures derived from one million T cells were judged to underestimate the true value.

Sequences were obtained from blood. This clonotype originated in an older woman in good health.

The CDR3 coding sequence is TGCGCCAGCAGCTCCCAATGGACAGGGAATCCCTACGAGCAGTACTTC. This codes for CASSSQWTGNPYEQYF. The chain uses TRBV4-1 and TRBJ2-7, with 8 bases fitting TRBD1. V lost 5 bases to trimming and J lost 2 bases; unmatched junction nucleotides: 11. This CDR3 contains 16 residues. Germline V gene lookup returns CDR1 MGHRA and CDR2 YSYEKL.